Below are 23 T cell receptor beta chains sequenced from a single sample in a study of T cells after yellow fever vaccination. MiXCR, run by TCRdb on the 5' RACE reads, gives a single entry per CDR3 protein. Of roughly 120,000 distinct CDR3 sequences listed, 6.5% to 9% are singletons. Sequencing used CD4+ T cells sorted from PBMCs, obtained approximately 47 days after the first yellow fever vaccination. The receptors were gathered from a man aged 18 to 30 who received the YFV17D yellow fever vaccine.

At least ten counts were recorded for this clonotype. The V gene is TRBV7-9, the J gene TRBJ2-3; TRBD2 matches at 10 bases. V shed 6 bases and J 0 bases; nucleotides not matched to a gene: 3. This CDR3 is built from 15 residues. Germline assignment: CDR1 SEHNR and CDR2 FQNEAQ (reference sequence). The CDR3 sequence: CASRELAGSTDTQYF. The CDR3 bases are TGTGCCAGCAGAGAACTAGCGGGGAGCACAGATACGCAGTATTTT.

This clonotype was counted many times. This chain uses TRBV19 with TRBJ1-5, with unresolved D. Germline V gene lookup returns CDR1 LNHDA and CDR2 SQIVND (reference sequence). V was trimmed by 3 bases and J by 6 bases, leaving 9 bases between them. This CDR3 contains 13 residues. DNA of the CDR3: TGTGCCAGTAGTATTTCGGGGAGTCAGCCCCAGCATTTT. This encodes CASSISGSQPQHF.

This clonotype was detected ten times or more. The V gene is TRBV12-3 or TRBV12-4, the J gene TRBJ2-5; D is uncertain. The CDR3 covers 14 residues. V was pared by 3 bases and J by 0 bases, with 8 bases between. The CDR3 nucleotides read TGTGCCAGCAGTTTCAGCGAGTACCAAGAGACCCAGTACTTC. It translates to CASSFSEYQETQYF.

The V call is TRBV5-1, the J call TRBJ1-6, with D maybe TRBD1 (5 bases). Trimming removed 1 base at V and 7 bases at J, with 12 bases between. The germline V gene encodes CDR1 SGHRS and CDR2 YFSETQ. The CDR3 sequence is 15 residues long. The chain's CDR3 is CASSLRPGNNSPLHF. CDR3 nucleotides: TGCGCCAGCAGCTTGAGGCCAGGGAACAATTCACCCCTCCACTTT.

V usage is TRBV12-5 and J usage is TRBJ2-6; tentative D call: TRBD1 (5 bases). Germline values: CDR1 LGHNT, CDR2 FRNRAP. The CDR3 is 19 amino acids. The V end was cut by 0 bases, the J end by 0 bases, with 15 bases between. The CDR3 reads CASGLVQEPIHSGANVLTF. Written as DNA, the CDR3 is TGTGCTAGTGGTTTGGTACAGGAGCCAATTCACTCTGGGGCCAACGTCCTGACTTTC.

This clonotype was counted many times. The chain links TRBV18 to TRBJ2-5, with 7 bases identical to TRBD1. The CDR3 loop spans 17 amino acids. Germline CDR1 and CDR2: KGHSH and LQKENI. V was clipped by 3 bases and J by 5 bases; unmatched bases: 15. The CDR3 DNA reads as TGTGCCAGCTCACCTGCTCTACCGTTAGGGGGCGAGGAGACCCAGTACTTC. Translating gives CASSPALPLGGEETQYF.

This clonotype was observed many times. The chain has TRBV28 and TRBJ1-6; D is uncertain. V lost 2 bases and J 7 bases, leaving 27 bases between the germline ends. CDR3 length equals 20 residues. The germline V gene has CDR1 MDHEN and CDR2 SYDVKM. CDR3 nucleotide sequence: TGTGCCAGCAGTTTAATTCCCCCCCTTAGCACGGGGATGGGGAATTCACCCCTCCACTTT. It yields the protein CASSLIPPLSTGMGNSPLHF.

There are many counts of this clonotype. The chain uses TRBV4-3 and TRBJ2-5; D is unresolved. Germline values: CDR1 LGHNA, CDR2 YSLEER. V gave up 2 bases and J gave up 4 bases, with 17 bases separating them. The CDR3 has 16 amino acids. The CDR3 sequence is CASSQSWQQVPETQYF. CDR3 sequence (DNA): TGCGCCAGCAGCCAAAGCTGGCAGCAAGTCCCAGAGACCCAGTACTTC.

This sequence joins TRBV7-2 and TRBJ2-7; TRBD2 matches at 10 bases. The CDR3 totals 15 residues. From germline, CDR1 is SGHTA and CDR2 FQGNSA. The V segment lost 2 bases and the J segment 4 bases; nucleotides outside the gene matches: 5. This CDR3 reads CASSLFFSGGYEQYV. The CDR3 DNA reads TGTGCCAGCAGCTTATTCTTTAGCGGGGGGTACGAGCAGTACGTC.

With regard to this clonotype: Given a much more abundant clone one base away, this may be a read error. The chain combines TRBV18 with TRBJ2-7; the D gene is possibly TRBD2 (6 bases). Germline lookup yields CDR1 KGHSH and CDR2 LQKENI. With 3 bases removed from V and 3 bases from J, the gap between germline ends came to 9 bases. CDR3 length: 13 amino acids. The CDR3 DNA reads as TGTGCCAGCTCACCGGAGGGCAACTACGAGCAGTACTTC. Translating gives CASSPEGNYEQYF. The variable domain in full, with the rest retrieved from reference TRBV18 and TRBJ2-7, is NAGVMQNPRHLVRRRGQEARLRCSPMKGHSHVYWYRQLPEEGLKFMVYLQKENIIDESGMPKERFSAEFPKEGPSILRIQQVVRGDSAAYFCASSPEGNYEQYFGPGTRLTVT.

J is TRBJ1-2 and V is TRBV12-3 or TRBV12-4, with 10 bases identical to TRBD1. Trimming at V came to 5 bases and at J to 7 bases, leaving 7 bases not matched to a gene. The CDR3 runs 14 residues. Here the CDR3 reads CASSPRQGASGYTF. The CDR3 DNA is TGTGCCAGCAGTCCCAGACAGGGGGCTAGTGGCTACACCTTC.

Details on this clonotype: It may be a read error: a sequence one base away is much more abundant. The rearrangement links TRBV4-3 to TRBJ2-3, with D unclear. Germline values: CDR1 LGHNA, CDR2 YSLEER. Trimming removed 1 base from V and 2 bases from J, with 7 bases in between. The CDR3 extends over 14 amino acids. This CDR3 is CASSQGPVTDTQYF. The DNA of the CDR3 is TGCGCCAGCAGCCAAGGTCCAGTCACAGATACGCAGTATTTT.

This clonotype was seen at least ten times. The chain couples TRBV20-1 to TRBJ1-1, with D possibly TRBD1 on 6 matching bases. This CDR3 contains 11 residues. The V and J ends lost 0 bases and 10 bases respectively, with 9 bases between them. Germline V gene data show CDR1 as DFQATT and CDR2 as SNEGSKA (reference sequence). The CDR3 loop reads CSAREDRPAFF. In DNA, the CDR3 is TGCAGTGCTAGAGAGGACAGACCAGCTTTCTTT.

This clonotype appeared many times. The gene calls are TRBV2 and TRBJ2-5; D remains ambiguous. The CDR3 has 16 residues. V shed 0 bases and J shed 0 bases, with 11 bases lying between them. The germline CDR1 and CDR2 sequences are SNHLY and FYNNEI. CDR3 sequence: CASSEAEGLYQETQYF. CDR3 DNA sequence: TGTGCCAGCAGTGAAGCTGAAGGTCTGTACCAAGAGACCCAGTACTTC.

This clonotype appeared many times. V usage is TRBV5-1 and J usage is TRBJ1-4; 10 bases fit TRBD1. CDR1 is SGHRS, CDR2 YFSETQ, per germline. There are 15 residues in the CDR3. J lost 7 bases, V lost 0 bases, and 3 bases had no gene match. The CDR3 region is CASSLETGGREKLFF. CDR3 sequence (DNA): TGCGCCAGCAGCTTGGAGACAGGGGGCCGTGAAAAACTGTTTTTT.

This clonotype was observed many times. The genes are TRBV5-1 and TRBJ2-5; D unresolved. V was trimmed by 6 bases and J by 4 bases, leaving 13 bases between them. This CDR3 region has 13 residues. The V gene's germline CDR1 is SGHRS and CDR2 YFSETQ. The CDR3 here is CASKKGSGETQYF. CDR3 sequence (DNA): TGCGCCAGCAAAAAAGGATCAGGAGAGACCCAGTACTTC. The whole variable domain, remainder taken from reference TRBV5-1 and TRBJ2-5, is KAGVTQTPRYLIKTRGQQVTLSCSPISGHRSVSWYQQTPGQGLQFLFEYFSETQRNKGNFPGRFSGRQFSNSRSEMNVSTLELGDSALYLCASKKGSGETQYFGPGTRLLVL.

This clonotype was seen repeatedly, ten times or more. This rearrangement joins TRBV24-1 to TRBJ2-2; no reliable D call. CDR1 and CDR2 from the germline V gene are KGHDR and SFDVKD. The CDR3 loop spans 12 amino acids. Trimming removed 5 bases at V and 5 bases at J, with 5 bases between. In DNA form, the CDR3 reads TGTGCCACCAGTGTCCGGACCGGGGAGCTGTTTTTT. Its protein product is CATSVRTGELFF.

The J gene is TRBJ2-3, the V gene TRBV11-2; TRBD2 matches 13 bases. CDR1 is SGHAT, CDR2 FQNNGV, per germline. J gave up 4 bases and V 2 bases, and 12 bases lay outside the gene matches. This CDR3 contains 19 residues. In DNA form, the CDR3 reads TGTGCCAGCAGCTTATATCCAGGACTAGCGGGGGCCCACGCAGATACGCAGTATTTT. Its translation is CASSLYPGLAGAHADTQYF.

This clonotype has ten or more counts. This sequence joins TRBV5-1 and TRBJ1-4, with a tentative D call TRBD1 (5 bases). Trimming left V 3 bases short and J 7 bases short, with 16 bases between. The CDR3 is 15 amino acids. CDR1 and CDR2 from the germline V gene are SGHRS and YFSETQ. The CDR3 spells CASSSDPGLFEKLFF. The CDR3 DNA reads TGCGCCAGCAGCTCTGATCCGGGACTGTTTGAAAAACTGTTTTTT.

The chain couples TRBV7-9 to TRBJ1-6, with 8 nucleotides matching TRBD1. The CDR3 has 13 amino acids. The V and J ends lost 3 bases and 9 bases, in that order; junction bases with no gene match: 1. Germline assignment: CDR1 SEHNR and CDR2 FQNEAQ (reference sequence). The CDR3 DNA reads as TGTGCCAGCAGCTTCGGGACAGGTTCACCCCTCCACTTT. Protein sequence: CASSFGTGSPLHF.

The rearrangement uses TRBV20-1 and TRBJ2-3; D not certain. There are 15 residues in the CDR3. V lost 5 bases and J lost 0, with 15 bases in between. Looked up from germline, CDR1 is DFQATT and CDR2 is SNEGSKA (reference sequence). CDR3 amino acids: CSARTELLSTDTQYF. The CDR3 DNA reads TGCAGTGCTCGTACAGAACTCCTGAGCACAGATACGCAGTATTTT.

There are many counts of this clonotype. V is TRBV12-3 or TRBV12-4 and J is TRBJ1-1, with D possibly matching TRBD1 (5 bases). CDR3 length equals 13 residues. Trimming took off 7 bases at V and 4 bases at J, with 13 bases between the two ends. CDR3 residues: CASTLQGATEAFF. The DNA for the CDR3 is TGTGCCAGCACCCTCCAGGGAGCCACTGAAGCTTTCTTT.

Worth noting for this clonotype: This may stem from a read error, because a much larger clone lies one nucleotide away. The V and J genes are TRBV27 and TRBJ2-7; D is perhaps TRBD2 (6 bases). There are 15 residues in the CDR3. Germline assignment: CDR1 MNHEY and CDR2 SMNVEV (reference sequence). CDR3 amino acids: CASSLSFGDSYEHYF. The CDR3 coding sequence is TGTGCCAGCAGTTTATCGTTCGGGGACTCCTACGAGCACTACTTC.